The 25 T cell receptor beta chains listed next were all sequenced from one sample in a study of blood T cell repertoires in COVID-19. Clones were sequenced by immunoSEQ multiplex PCR, and TCRdb holds only the in-frame ones, with some missing. The data show roughly 120,000 clones, around 89% seen once. Sequencing input: peripheral blood. Receptors were obtained from a man between 65 and 85 years old with active or convalescent COVID-19.

The chain is built from TRBV6-6 and TRBJ1-1; D remains unclear. CDR1 and CDR2 from the germline V gene are MNHNY and SVGAGI (reference sequence). The CDR3 is made up of 14 amino acids. V was cut by 0 bases and J by 0 bases, with 5 bases left in between. In nucleotides, the CDR3 is TGTGCCAGCAGTTACTCGGAGATGAACACTGAAGCTTTCTTT. It specifies CASSYSEMNTEAFF.

This clone has a single count. This chain connects TRBV19 to TRBJ2-7, with TRBD2 as a possible D gene (5 bases). Trimming left V 3 bases short and J 2 bases short, with 11 bases between. Germline-derived CDR1 and CDR2 are LNHDA and SQIVND (reference sequence). The CDR3 has 14 residues. CDR3 sequence (DNA): TGTGCCAGTAGTATTGACGGGGTGACCTACGAGCAGTACTTC. It specifies CASSIDGVTYEQYF.

This clone was recorded once. V and J are TRBV28 and TRBJ2-5, with a weak D call TRBD2 (5 bases). The germline CDR1 and CDR2 sequences are MDHEN and SYDVKM. The length of the CDR3 is 15 residues. The V end was cut by 5 bases, the J end by 2 bases, with 15 bases between. The CDR3 here is CASSLGLTRQETQYF. The CDR3 DNA follows: TGTGCCAGCAGTCTAGGTCTAACTAGGCAAGAGACCCAGTACTTC.

V usage is TRBV28 and J usage is TRBJ1-5; 8 bases are shared with TRBD1. CDR3 size: 16 residues. V shed 6 bases and J 2 bases; nucleotides not matched to a gene: 9. The V gene's germline CDR1 is MDHEN and CDR2 SYDVKM. The CDR3 here is CASSPLKGQGNQPQHF. The CDR3 DNA sequence: TGTGCCAGCAGCCCGTTGAAGGGACAGGGCAATCAGCCCCAGCATTTT.

The genes are TRBV5-5 and TRBJ1-5; TRBD1 matches at 9 bases. In germline, CDR1 is SGHKS, CDR2 YYEKEE (reference sequence). The CDR3 has 14 residues. The J segment lost 5 bases and the V segment lost 3 bases, leaving 3 bases of the junction unmatched. CDR3 protein: CASSWGQGYQPQHF. CDR3 DNA sequence: TGTGCCAGCAGCTGGGGACAGGGTTATCAGCCCCAGCATTTT.

V and J are TRBV11-2 and TRBJ1-3, with D unresolved. The CDR3 covers 19 residues. The V gene lost 4 bases and the J gene lost 0 bases, with 22 bases spanning the gap. Germline assignment: CDR1 SGHAT and CDR2 FQNNGV. CDR3 sequence reads: CASSSSGSNSHYSGNTIYF. The CDR3, as DNA: TGTGCCAGCAGCTCGTCGGGTTCCAATTCCCATTACTCTGGAAACACCATATATTTT.

V usage is TRBV19 and J usage is TRBJ1-1; 7 bases line up with TRBD1. Unmatched junction bases numbered 12, after V lost 4 bases and J lost 7 bases. The CDR3 is 15 amino acids. Germline V lookup: CDR1 LNHDA, CDR2 SQIVND (reference sequence). The chain's CDR3 is CASSKNTGHRGEAFF. The CDR3 nucleotides read TGTGCCAGTAGTAAAAACACAGGCCACAGGGGTGAAGCTTTCTTT. Combining the CDR3 with reference TRBV19 and TRBJ1-1 gives the whole variable domain DGGITQSPKYLFRKEGQNVTLSCEQNLNHDAMYWYRQDPGQGLRLIYYSQIVNDFQKGDIAEGYSVSREKKESFPLTVTSAQKNPTAFYLCASSKNTGHRGEAFFGQGTRLTVV.

The CDR3 nucleotides read TGTGCCAGCAGCCTGTACAGGGGAAATCCCACTACCGGGGAGCTGTTTTTT. Translating gives CASSLYRGNPTTGELFF. The chain couples TRBV3-1 (or the pseudogene TRBV3-2) to TRBJ2-2; 7 bases line up with TRBD1. Germline trimming cut 4 bases from V and 5 bases from J; bases unmatched to any gene: 13. Germline V gene lookup returns CDR1 LGHDT and CDR2 YNNKEL (reference sequence). The CDR3 runs to 17 residues.

Only one count was recorded for this clone. The V call is TRBV18, the J call TRBJ1-1, with D maybe TRBD1 (6 bases). V dropped 2 bases and J dropped 3 bases, with 10 bases sitting between them. Germline CDR1 KGHSH, CDR2 LQKENI. This CDR3 comprises 14 residues. The CDR3 here is CASSPSGADTEAFF. The CDR3 nucleotides are TGTGCCAGCTCACCATCAGGGGCGGACACTGAAGCTTTCTTT.

V usage is TRBV14 and J usage is TRBJ2-3; 10 bases are a match to TRBD2. The CDR3 spans 16 residues. Trimming removed 4 bases from V and 2 bases from J; junction bases left unmatched: 6. Germline-derived CDR1 and CDR2 are SGHDN and FVKESK. The CDR3 sequence: CASSPLLAGPTDTQYF. The CDR3 region has the DNA TGTGCCAGCAGCCCTTTACTAGCGGGGCCCACAGATACGCAGTATTTT.

The J gene is TRBJ2-1, the V gene TRBV7-8; 8 bases line up with TRBD2. The CDR3 contains 16 residues. The germline V gene has CDR1 SGHVS and CDR2 FQNEAQ. V lost 8 bases and J lost 8; bases outside the gene matches: 17. The CDR3 region is CASFLGASGSFDEQFF. CDR3 sequence (DNA): TGTGCCAGCTTCCTGGGGGCCAGCGGGAGTTTCGATGAGCAGTTCTTC.

V is TRBV27 and J is TRBJ1-1, with 10 nucleotides matching TRBD1. The CDR3 runs to 16 residues. Germline lookup yields CDR1 MNHEY and CDR2 SMNVEV (reference sequence). The J segment lost 3 bases and the V segment lost 4 bases, leaving 8 bases of the junction unmatched. In DNA, the CDR3 is TGTGCCAGCAGTTCCTACGGGACAGGGGAGCACACTGAAGCTTTCTTT. Encoded protein: CASSSYGTGEHTEAFF.

The chain employs TRBV7-9 and TRBJ2-7; D call uncertain. Trimming left V 0 bases short and J 0 bases short, with 12 bases between. CDR3 length: 16 amino acids. CDR1 and CDR2 from the germline V gene are SEHNR and FQNEAQ (reference sequence). The CDR3 spells CASSLAVQSRSYEQYF. The CDR3 DNA reads TGTGCCAGCAGCTTAGCGGTACAGTCACGCTCCTACGAGCAGTACTTC.

V gene TRBV19 combines with J gene TRBJ1-4; D is possibly TRBD1 (5 bases). The CDR3 has 13 amino acids. Trimming stripped 5 bases from V and 5 bases from J, with 9 bases between. Germline V lookup: CDR1 LNHDA, CDR2 SQIVND (reference sequence). The CDR3: CASSRGGNEKLFF. The CDR3 nucleotides read TGTGCCAGTAGTCGTGGGGGGAATGAAAAACTGTTTTTT. The entire variable domain, with the rest obtained from reference TRBV19 and TRBJ1-4, is as follows: DGGITQSPKYLFRKEGQNVTLSCEQNLNHDAMYWYRQDPGQGLRLIYYSQIVNDFQKGDIAEGYSVSREKKESFPLTVTSAQKNPTAFYLCASSRGGNEKLFFGSGTQLSVL.

This rearrangement joins TRBV5-6 to TRBJ2-2; the match to TRBD1 covers 10 bases. This CDR3 has 16 residues. Losses at the gene ends were 0 bases for V and 7 bases for J; bases not matched to a gene: 6. Germline values: CDR1 SGHDT, CDR2 YYEEEE. The CDR3 DNA is TGTGCCAGCAGCTTGGAACGGACAGGGGGAGTCGGGGAGCTGTTTTTT. This sequence encodes CASSLERTGGVGELFF.

In regard to this clone: At one boundary the junction diverges from the germline segment, which might be a read error. This chain uses TRBV5-4 with TRBJ1-2; D uncertain. Germline CDR1 is SGHNT and CDR2 is YYREEE (reference sequence). This CDR3 contains 14 residues. The CDR3 DNA reads as TGTGCCAGCAGCTTGGAAGGGAGCTACTATGGCTGCACCTTC. Its protein product is CASSLEGSYYGCTF.

The rearrangement joins TRBV7-6 to TRBJ2-7, with 9 bases lining up with TRBD1. V gave up 4 bases and J gave up 2 bases; unmatched junction bases: 0. The CDR3 extends over 13 amino acids. CDR1 is SGHVS and CDR2 is FNYEAQ in the germline V gene. CDR3 residues: CASSWDRAYEQYF. CDR3 sequence (DNA): TGTGCCAGCAGCTGGGACAGGGCCTACGAGCAGTACTTC.

This clone was observed once. The chain recombines TRBV27 with TRBJ1-1, with unresolved D. V was pared by 4 bases and J by 0 bases, with 9 bases between. Looked up from germline, CDR1 is MNHEY and CDR2 is SMNVEV (reference sequence). The CDR3 sequence is 14 residues long. In nucleotides, the CDR3 is TGTGCCAGCAGTTCACAGAGCATGAACACTGAAGCTTTCTTT. This translates into CASSSQSMNTEAFF.

This chain joins TRBV6-5 and TRBJ2-3, with 8 bases that match TRBD1. There are 15 residues in the CDR3. Germline V lookup: CDR1 MNHEY, CDR2 SVGAGI. V shed 3 bases and J 3 bases; nucleotides not matched to a gene: 5. In nucleotides, the CDR3 is TGTGCCAGCAGTTATGACAGGGGAGGAACAGATACGCAGTATTTT. It encodes CASSYDRGGTDTQYF.

The V call is TRBV28, the J call TRBJ1-2, with TRBD1 matching over 8 bases. After removal of 6 bases from V and 0 bases from J, the junction contained 3 bases not matched to a gene. Germline loops: CDR1 MDHEN, CDR2 SYDVKM. The CDR3 covers 14 residues. CDR3: CASRGQETNYGYTF. The CDR3 DNA reads as TGTGCCAGCAGGGGACAGGAAACTAACTATGGCTACACCTTC.

The V and J genes are TRBV11-3 and TRBJ2-3; TRBD1 is a possible D gene (6 bases). The germline CDR1 and CDR2 sequences are SGHNT and YENEEA. Trimming removed 1 base from V and 8 bases from J, with 22 bases in between. This CDR3 has 17 amino acids. The CDR3 protein is CASSLGKLLDRSGTQYF. The CDR3 DNA reads as TGTGCCAGCAGCTTAGGAAAGCTTCTTGACAGGAGCGGTACGCAGTATTTT.

This clone was detected only a few times. The gene calls are TRBV5-1 and TRBJ2-2; D not resolved. From germline, CDR1 is SGHRS and CDR2 YFSETQ. This CDR3 has 16 amino acids. The V gene lost 0 bases and the J gene lost 2 bases, with 11 bases spanning the gap. CDR3 loop: CASSLGDSPNTGELFF. As DNA, the CDR3 is TGCGCCAGCAGCTTGGGCGATTCACCTAACACCGGGGAGCTGTTTTTT.

CDR3 residues: CASRTGNTEAFF. CDR3 DNA: TGTGCCAGTAGGACAGGGAACACTGAAGCTTTCTTT. The chain uses TRBV19 and TRBJ1-1; TRBD1 is a possible D gene (6 bases). Germline assignment: CDR1 LNHDA and CDR2 SQIVND (reference sequence). The CDR3 contains 12 residues. Trimming removed 6 bases from V and 1 base from J, with 6 bases in between.

The rearrangement joins TRBV28 to TRBJ1-2; the D gene is possibly TRBD1 (6 bases). Trimming took 4 bases from V and 4 from J, leaving 7 bases between them. CDR3 length: 12 residues. CDR1 and CDR2 from the germline V gene are MDHEN and SYDVKM. CDR3 in amino acids: CASSWDIYGYTF. The CDR3 DNA sequence: TGTGCCAGCAGTTGGGACATCTATGGCTACACCTTC.

The chain uses TRBV14 and TRBJ1-2, with 8 bases aligning to TRBD1. CDR3 length equals 14 residues. Germline CDR1 is SGHDN and CDR2 is FVKESK. With 0 bases clipped from V and 8 bases from J, the junction kept 5 bases outside the gene matches. The CDR3 protein is CASSQDRGQRGYTF. CDR3 sequence (DNA): TGTGCCAGCAGCCAAGACAGGGGGCAAAGGGGCTACACCTTC.